This T cell receptor beta chain stems from a study of blood T cell repertoires in COVID-19. In this sample, this clone is medium-sized (0.01 to 0.1%). Profiling relied on immunoSEQ multiplex PCR, and the TCRdb table lists in-frame clones only, not all of them. This sample has 140,000 or so clones; about 88% occur once, and the top ten carry about 5.8%. The germline CDR1 and CDR2 sequences are LGHDT and YNNKEL (reference sequence). V trimming: 0 bases; J trimming: 2 bases; junction bases outside the gene matches: 8. The length of the CDR3 is 18 residues. The sequence was collected from a human donor in a cohort sampled during active COVID-19. The sample consisted of peripheral blood. The rearrangement uses TRBV3-1 (or the pseudogene TRBV3-2) and TRBJ2-5, with 11 nucleotides matching TRBD2. CDR3 in DNA: TGTGCCAGCAGCCAAGATGGGACTAGCGGTCCGATACAAGAGACCCAGTACTTC. Amino acids: CASSQDGTSGPIQETQYF.